The 21 T cell receptor beta chains presented below share a single source sample, sequenced in a study of blood T cells in healthy people across ages. Then a second PCR, running about 6 to 12 cycles, was carried out with a sample-barcoded 5' primer and a J-beta primer mix. MiXCR was run by TCRdb on the 5' RACE reads, yielding one entry per CDR3 protein. The sample contains some 850,000 distinct CDR3 sequences, more than 25% of which appear only once. The same sample was also studied in work on T cells of mothers and their children.

The sequencing sample was made of blood. The receptor set was obtained from a boy aged 10-17 years in good health.

The chain is built from TRBV3-1 and TRBJ2-7; D tentatively reads TRBD1 or TRBD2 (5 bases each). V lost 0 bases, J lost 10 bases, and 10 bases lay in between. The CDR3 contains 12 residues. Germline values: CDR1 LGHDT, CDR2 YNNKEL (reference sequence). The CDR3 sequence is CASSQDPRDQYF. The CDR3 nucleotides are TGTGCCAGCAGCCAAGATCCCCGGGACCAGTACTTC.

This clonotype showed up just a few times. V usage is TRBV7-2 and J usage is TRBJ1-1; D is possibly TRBD1 (6 bases). V was trimmed by 5 bases and J by 3 bases, leaving 13 bases between them. CDR3 length equals 14 residues. Germline V gene sequence: CDR1 SGHTA, CDR2 FQGNSA. As DNA, the CDR3 is TGTGCCAGCAGCCCTGGTAGGGGGTACACTGAAGCTTTCTTT. As protein: CASSPGRGYTEAFF. Full variable domain (missing parts from reference TRBV7-2 and TRBJ1-1): GAGVSQSPSNKVTEKGKDVELRCDPISGHTALYWYRQSLGQGLEFLIYFQGNSAPDKSGLPSDRFSAERTGGSVSTLTIQRTQQEDSAVYLCASSPGRGYTEAFFGQGTRLTVV.

The J gene is TRBJ1-6, the V gene TRBV7-6; D perhaps matches TRBD1 (5 bases). CDR1 and CDR2 from the germline V gene are SGHVS and FNYEAQ. The CDR3 totals 15 residues. Trimming took 5 bases from V and 7 from J, leaving 15 bases between them. The CDR3 coding sequence is TGTGCCAGCAGCCCCCAGGTGGCAGGGAATTCACCCCTCCACTTT. Translated, it gives CASSPQVAGNSPLHF.

The chain has TRBV28 and TRBJ1-4, with TRBD1 matching over 7 bases. V trimming: 5 bases; J trimming: 7 bases; junction bases outside the gene matches: 10. Looked up from germline, CDR1 is MDHEN and CDR2 is SYDVKM. The CDR3 extends over 15 amino acids. Here the CDR3 DNA reads TGTGCCAGCAGTCTAAACAGGGGAACGGGTGAAAAACTGTTTTTT. Protein product: CASSLNRGTGEKLFF.

The rearrangement uses TRBV6-5 and TRBJ2-5; D might be TRBD1 (5 bases). Judging by the DNA end, TRBJ2-7 fits better; the J call may be wrong. CDR3 length: 14 amino acids. Per the germline V gene, CDR1 is MNHEY and CDR2 is SVGAGI. This CDR3 is CASSYSAGPYEQYF. The CDR3 DNA follows: TGTGCCAGCAGTTACAGCGCAGGGCCCTACGAGCAGTACTTC.

This chain uses TRBV29-1 with TRBJ2-2; D may be TRBD1 or TRBD2 (5 bases each). Deletions cut 7 bases from V and 0 bases from J, with 9 bases between. The CDR3 is made up of 13 amino acids. Germline V lookup: CDR1 SQVTM, CDR2 ANQGSEA. CDR3 sequence (DNA): TGCAGCGCGGGACCACCGAACACCGGGGAGCTGTTTTTT. Encoded protein: CSAGPPNTGELFF.

There are a few counts of this clonotype. J is TRBJ2-5 and V is TRBV3-1, with 10 bases fitting TRBD1. This CDR3 contains 16 residues. J was trimmed by 5 bases and V by 4 bases; bases with no gene match: 10. Germline CDR1 is LGHDT and CDR2 is YNNKEL (reference sequence). CDR3 DNA sequence: TGTGCCAGCAGCCCCTTGACAGGGGGCGAGAGGGAGACCCAGTACTTC. Translating it yields CASSPLTGGERETQYF.

The chain has TRBV2 and TRBJ2-1; 8 bases are a match to TRBD2. The length of the CDR3 is 19 residues. The V gene end was trimmed by 4 bases and the J gene end by 0 bases; junction bases not matched to a gene: 14. Germline lookup yields CDR1 SNHLY and CDR2 FYNNEI. In DNA form, the CDR3 reads TGTGCCAGCAGTGGTCCCGGTGCGACTAGCGTAAGCTCCTACAATGAGCAGTTCTTC. Encoded protein: CASSGPGATSVSSYNEQFF.

This clonotype showed up many times. The chain joins TRBV5-1 to TRBJ1-2; TRBD1 might be the D (6 bases). V gave up 3 bases and J gave up 2 bases, with 8 bases separating them. The CDR3 runs to 13 residues. The germline V gene encodes CDR1 SGHRS and CDR2 YFSETQ. Here the CDR3 reads CASSSGQNYGYTF. The CDR3 coding sequence is TGCGCCAGCAGCTCGGGACAAAACTATGGCTACACCTTC.

This clonotype was counted only a few times. The V and J genes are TRBV4-2 and TRBJ1-4; D unclear. From germline, CDR1 is LGHNA and CDR2 YNFKEQ. Trimming cost V 4 bases and J 0 bases, with 6 bases left between them. CDR3 length: 14 amino acids. DNA of the CDR3: TGTGCCAGCAGCCGGGTCACAACTAATGAAAAACTGTTTTTT. Amino acid sequence: CASSRVTTNEKLFF.

There are a few counts of this clonotype. V and J are TRBV5-4 and TRBJ2-7, with TRBD2 matching over 8 bases. Trimming cost V 3 bases and J 2 bases; bases outside gene matches: 7. Per the germline V gene, CDR1 is SGHNT and CDR2 is YYREEE (reference sequence). The CDR3 runs to 15 residues. Here the CDR3 reads CASSSYAGGPYEQYF. In DNA, the CDR3 is TGTGCCAGCAGCTCTTACGCGGGGGGACCCTACGAGCAGTACTTC.

The chain recombines TRBV12-5 with TRBJ2-1; the D is unclear. Germline loops: CDR1 LGHNT, CDR2 FRNRAP. The CDR3 length is 14 residues. The V end lost 0 bases, the J end lost 3 bases, and 6 bases lay between the germline ends. The CDR3 protein is CASGLVPVYNEQFF. CDR3 DNA sequence: TGTGCTAGTGGTTTGGTACCGGTCTACAATGAGCAGTTCTTC.

This clonotype showed up just a few times. The gene calls are TRBV6-1 and TRBJ2-1; D is ambiguous. The V end lost 2 bases, the J end lost 0 bases, and 11 bases lay between the germline ends. From germline, CDR1 is MNHNS and CDR2 SASEGT. The CDR3 loop spans 16 amino acids. CDR3 nucleotide sequence: TGTGCCAGCAGTGAAACCTGGAGTTCCTCCTACAATGAGCAGTTCTTC. It specifies CASSETWSSSYNEQFF.

This chain connects TRBV12-3 or TRBV12-4 to TRBJ2-5; possible D gene TRBD1, 6 bases. The J call is uncertain, as TRBJ2-7 better fits the DNA end. CDR3 length equals 14 residues. CDR3 region: CASRDSVRAYEQYF. In DNA form, the CDR3 reads TGTGCCAGCAGGGACAGTGTAAGAGCCTACGAGCAGTACTTC.

This clonotype appeared a few times. This chain connects TRBV6-1 to TRBJ2-7; no firm D call. Germline loops: CDR1 MNHNS, CDR2 SASEGT. Trimming took 7 bases from V and 1 from J, leaving 11 bases between them. This CDR3 comprises 13 residues. The CDR3, as DNA: TGTGCCAGCACCCCAAAGGGTTCCTACGAGCAGTACTTC. This codes for CASTPKGSYEQYF.

The chain joins TRBV30 to TRBJ1-2, with 7 nucleotides matching TRBD1. The CDR3 extends over 13 amino acids. Germline V lookup: CDR1 GTSNPN, CDR2 SVGIG (reference sequence). With V trimmed by 0 bases and J by 6 bases, 4 bases remained unmatched. The CDR3 coding sequence is TGTGCCTGGAGTGTACAGGGGAATGATGGCTACACCTTC. It translates to CAWSVQGNDGYTF. The whole variable domain, remainder taken from reference TRBV30 and TRBJ1-2, is SQTIHQWPATLVQPVGSPLSLECTVEGTSNPNLYWYRQAAGRGLQLLFYSVGIGQISSEVPQNLSASRPQDRQFILSSKKLLLSDSGFYLCAWSVQGNDGYTFGSGTRLTVV.

The V gene is TRBV5-5, the J gene TRBJ1-1, with 9 nucleotides matching TRBD1. In germline, CDR1 is SGHKS, CDR2 YYEKEE (reference sequence). V gave up 3 bases and J gave up 3 bases; unmatched junction bases: 12. This CDR3 has 17 residues. Here the CDR3 DNA reads TGTGCCAGCAGCTCGGGACAGGGCGTACTTCGGGACACTGAAGCTTTCTTT. It codes for CASSSGQGVLRDTEAFF.

This clonotype appeared a few times. This chain joins TRBV9 and TRBJ2-2; 10 bases align to TRBD2. V was clipped by 6 bases and J by 7 bases; unmatched bases: 9. This CDR3 comprises 15 residues. Germline values: CDR1 SGDLS, CDR2 YYNGEE. CDR3 in amino acids: CASKTSGGASGELFF. The CDR3 bases are TGTGCCAGCAAAACAAGCGGGGGGGCAAGCGGGGAGCTGTTTTTT.

The sample holds a few counts of this clonotype. V is TRBV7-3 and J is TRBJ2-3, with 8 bases aligning to TRBD1. The CDR3 contains 16 residues. Per the germline V gene, CDR1 is SGHTA and CDR2 is FQGTGA. The ends lost 3 bases at V and 0 bases at J; junction bases unmatched: 5. CDR3 sequence (DNA): TGTGCCAGCAGCTTCGCCGGGACAGGTAGCACAGATACGCAGTATTTT. Protein product: CASSFAGTGSTDTQYF.

This clonotype has only a few counts. The J gene is TRBJ2-5, the V gene TRBV12-3 or TRBV12-4, with D maybe TRBD1 (6 bases). The germline V and J ends were trimmed by 6 bases and 4 bases, with 18 bases remaining between them. This CDR3 is built from 15 residues. The CDR3 sequence: CASRTSRGSRETQYF. CDR3 DNA: TGTGCCAGCAGGACAAGCAGGGGCTCAAGAGAGACCCAGTACTTC.

There are a few counts of this clonotype. V usage is TRBV15 and J usage is TRBJ2-5; D gene ambiguous. The end of the DNA aligns better with TRBJ2-7, so the J call may be wrong. Germline values: CDR1 LNHNV, CDR2 YYDKDF (reference sequence). The CDR3 consists of 13 residues. CDR3 region: CATSGSNGLEQYF. For the CDR3, the DNA is TGTGCCACCAGCGGAAGTAACGGGCTCGAGCAGTACTTC.